Listed below are T cell receptor beta chains from one sample, sequenced in a study of graft-versus-host responses after intestinal transplantation. No antigens are known for them. The method was immunoSEQ multiplex PCR; TCRdb's version includes in-frame clones alone and lacks a portion of them. Among approximately 75,000 clones listed, around 89% were seen once. Specimen: unstimulated CD8+ T cells sorted from spleen or lymph node cells, collected before transplant. Receptors were obtained from a human donor who was the organ donor for an intestinal transplant. The CDR3 runs from the conserved cysteine through the conserved F or W. A D gene is named only where the DNA matches it firmly. Some rows have no size entry. The others give once, few or many, or a class for an expanded clone.

TRBV5-5,TRBD1,TRBJ2-2,-,TGTGCCAGCAGCTTGTTCCAGGGGGCCACCGGGGAGCTGTTTTTT,CASSLFQGATGELFF
TRBV27,TRBD1,TRBJ1-5,-,TGTGCCAGCAGTGCCGGGACAGGGCCTAATCAGCCCCAGCATTTT,CASSAGTGPNQPQHF
TRBV4-3,-,TRBJ1-5,-,TGCGCCAGCAGCCACAAATGGACAGACTATCAGCCCCAGCATTTT,CASSHKWTDYQPQHF
TRBV7-9,-,TRBJ2-1,-,TGTGCCAGCAGCTTAGCGGGGGCTCTGGGTGAGCAGTTCTTC,CASSLAGALGEQFF
TRBV4-1,TRBD1,TRBJ2-5,-,TGCGCCAGCAGCCTGGACAGGGTGGAGACCCAGTACTTC,CASSLDRVETQYF
TRBV10-3,TRBD2,TRBJ2-1,-,TGTGCCATCAGTGAGCTCCCCCCTCTGACTAGCTACGGTGAGCAGTTCTTC,CAISELPPLTSYGEQFF
TRBV2,TRBD1,TRBJ2-1,-,TGTGCCAGCAGTCGGACAGGCGGCCATGAGCAGTTCTTC,CASSRTGGHEQFF
TRBV6-6,TRBD2,TRBJ2-3,-,TGTGCCAGCAGTTACCCGACTAGCGGGGGCGCAGATACGCAGTATTTT,CASSYPTSGGADTQYF
TRBV2,TRBD2,TRBJ2-1,-,TGTGCCAGCACTGACTTTTTTAGCGGGGGAGGTAATGAGCAGTTCTTC,CASTDFFSGGGNEQFF
TRBV5-5,TRBD1,TRBJ2-1,-,TGTGCCAGCAGCTACGTCTATGGGACAGAATACAATGAGCAGTTCTTC,CASSYVYGTEYNEQFF
TRBV28,-,TRBJ1-1,few,TGTGCCAGCAGTTTCCCCACAGGGCATATGAACACTGAAGCTTTCTTT,CASSFPTGHMNTEAFF
TRBV7-6,-,TRBJ1-6,-,TGTGCCAGCAGCTTGGGTAGCAACAATTCACCCCTCCACTTT,CASSLGSNNSPLHF
TRBV7-7,-,TRBJ2-1,-,TGTGCTAGCAGCTTTTCAGGGGACGATGAGCAGTTCTTC,CASSFSGDDEQFF
TRBV13,-,TRBJ1-1,-,TGTGCCAGCAGCCCCTCCCACACTGAAGCTTTCTTT,CASSPSHTEAFF
TRBV7-8,TRBD1,TRBJ1-1,-,TGTGCCAGCAGCTCTCTGTACAGGGGGAGGAGAACTGAAGCTTTCTTT,CASSSLYRGRRTEAFF
TRBV9,TRBD2,TRBJ2-5,-,TGTGCCAGCAGCGGAGAGATTGGCGGGGGGGCAGGAGAGACCCAGTACTTC,CASSGEIGGGAGETQYF
TRBV5-1,-,TRBJ2-1,-,TGCGCCAGCAGCTTGTTTCGGACAGATAATGAGCAGTTCTTC,CASSLFRTDNEQFF